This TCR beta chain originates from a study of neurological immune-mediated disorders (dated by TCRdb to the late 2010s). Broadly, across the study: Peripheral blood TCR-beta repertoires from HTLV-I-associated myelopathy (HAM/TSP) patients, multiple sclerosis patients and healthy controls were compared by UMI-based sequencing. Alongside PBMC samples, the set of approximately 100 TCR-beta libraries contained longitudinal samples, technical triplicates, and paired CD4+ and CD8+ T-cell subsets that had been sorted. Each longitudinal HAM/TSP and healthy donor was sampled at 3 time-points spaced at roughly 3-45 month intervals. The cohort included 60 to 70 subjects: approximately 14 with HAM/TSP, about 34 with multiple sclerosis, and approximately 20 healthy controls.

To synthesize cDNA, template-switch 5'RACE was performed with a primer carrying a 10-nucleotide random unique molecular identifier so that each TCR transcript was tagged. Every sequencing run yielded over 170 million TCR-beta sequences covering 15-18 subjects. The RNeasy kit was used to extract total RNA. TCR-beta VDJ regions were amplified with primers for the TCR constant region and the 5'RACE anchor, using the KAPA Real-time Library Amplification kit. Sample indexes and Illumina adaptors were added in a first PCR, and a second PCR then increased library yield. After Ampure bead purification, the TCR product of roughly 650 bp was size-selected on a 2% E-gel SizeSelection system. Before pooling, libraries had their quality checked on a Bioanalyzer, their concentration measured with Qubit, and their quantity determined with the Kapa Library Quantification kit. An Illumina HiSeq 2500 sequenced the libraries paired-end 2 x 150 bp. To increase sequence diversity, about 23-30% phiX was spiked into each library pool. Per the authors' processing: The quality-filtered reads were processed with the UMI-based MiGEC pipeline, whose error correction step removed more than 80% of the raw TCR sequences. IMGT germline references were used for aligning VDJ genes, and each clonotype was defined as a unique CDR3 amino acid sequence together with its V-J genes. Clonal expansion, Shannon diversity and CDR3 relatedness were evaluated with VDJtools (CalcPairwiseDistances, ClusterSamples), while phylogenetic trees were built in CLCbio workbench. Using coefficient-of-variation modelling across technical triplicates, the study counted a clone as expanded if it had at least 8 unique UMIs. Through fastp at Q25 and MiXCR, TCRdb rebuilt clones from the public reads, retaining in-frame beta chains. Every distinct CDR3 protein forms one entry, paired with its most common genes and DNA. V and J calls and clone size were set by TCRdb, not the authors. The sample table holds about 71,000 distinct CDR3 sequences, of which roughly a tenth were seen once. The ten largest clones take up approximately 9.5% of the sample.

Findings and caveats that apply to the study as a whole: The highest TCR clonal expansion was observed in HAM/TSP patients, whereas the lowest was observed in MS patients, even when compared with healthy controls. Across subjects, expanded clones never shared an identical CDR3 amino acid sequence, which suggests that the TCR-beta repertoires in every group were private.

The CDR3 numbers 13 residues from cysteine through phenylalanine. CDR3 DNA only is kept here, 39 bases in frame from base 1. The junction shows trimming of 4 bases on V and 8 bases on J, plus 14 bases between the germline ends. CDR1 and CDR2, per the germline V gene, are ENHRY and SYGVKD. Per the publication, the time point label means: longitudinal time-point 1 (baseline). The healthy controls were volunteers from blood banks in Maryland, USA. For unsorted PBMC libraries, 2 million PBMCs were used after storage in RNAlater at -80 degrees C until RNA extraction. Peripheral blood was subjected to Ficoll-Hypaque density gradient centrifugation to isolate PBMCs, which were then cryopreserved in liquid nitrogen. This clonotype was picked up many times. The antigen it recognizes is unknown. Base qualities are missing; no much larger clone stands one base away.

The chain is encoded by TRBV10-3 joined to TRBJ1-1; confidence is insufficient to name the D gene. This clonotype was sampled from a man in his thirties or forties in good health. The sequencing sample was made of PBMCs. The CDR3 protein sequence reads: CAISARVRSEAFF. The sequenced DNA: TGTGCCATCAGTGCGCGGGTGCGGTCCGAAGCTTTCTTT.